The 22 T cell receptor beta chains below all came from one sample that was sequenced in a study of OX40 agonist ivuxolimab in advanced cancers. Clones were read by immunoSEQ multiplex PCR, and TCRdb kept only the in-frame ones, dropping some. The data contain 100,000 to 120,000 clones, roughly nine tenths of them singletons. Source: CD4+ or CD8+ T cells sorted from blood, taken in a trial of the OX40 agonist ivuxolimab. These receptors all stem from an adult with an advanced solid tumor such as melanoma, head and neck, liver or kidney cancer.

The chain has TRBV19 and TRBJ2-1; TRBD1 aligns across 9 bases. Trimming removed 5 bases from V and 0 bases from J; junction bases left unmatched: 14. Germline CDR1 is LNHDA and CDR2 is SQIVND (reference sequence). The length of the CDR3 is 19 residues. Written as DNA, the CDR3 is TGTGCCAGTAGTTCCGGGACAGGGTGGATCTCCCCCTCCTACAATGAGCAGTTCTTC. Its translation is CASSSGTGWISPSYNEQFF. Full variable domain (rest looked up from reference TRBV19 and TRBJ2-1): DGGITQSPKYLFRKEGQNVTLSCEQNLNHDAMYWYRQDPGQGLRLIYYSQIVNDFQKGDIAEGYSVSREKKESFPLTVTSAQKNPTAFYLCASSSGTGWISPSYNEQFFGPGTRLTVL.

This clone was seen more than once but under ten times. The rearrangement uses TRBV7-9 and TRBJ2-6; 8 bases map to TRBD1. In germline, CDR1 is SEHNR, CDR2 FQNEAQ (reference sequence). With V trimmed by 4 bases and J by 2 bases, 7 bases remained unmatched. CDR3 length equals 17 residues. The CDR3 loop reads CASSSRTGQPGANVLTF. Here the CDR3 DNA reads TGTGCCAGCAGCTCCCGGACAGGGCAGCCTGGGGCCAACGTCCTGACTTTC. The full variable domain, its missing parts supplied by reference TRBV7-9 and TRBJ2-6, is DTGVSQNPRHKITKRGQNVTFRCDPISEHNRLYWYRQTLGQGPEFLTYFQNEAQLEKSRLLSDRFSAERPKGSFSTLEIQRTEQGDSAMYLCASSSRTGQPGANVLTFGAGSRLTVL.

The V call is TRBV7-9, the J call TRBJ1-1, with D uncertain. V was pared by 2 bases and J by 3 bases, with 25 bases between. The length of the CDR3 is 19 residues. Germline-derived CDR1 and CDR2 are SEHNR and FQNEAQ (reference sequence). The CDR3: CASSLRRWAGDSPYTEAFF. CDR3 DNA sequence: TGTGCCAGCAGCTTAAGGAGGTGGGCAGGCGACTCGCCTTACACTGAAGCTTTCTTT.

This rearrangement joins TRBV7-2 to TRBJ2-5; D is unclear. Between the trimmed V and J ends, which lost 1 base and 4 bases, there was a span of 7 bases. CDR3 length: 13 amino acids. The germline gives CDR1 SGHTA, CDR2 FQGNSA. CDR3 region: CASSLGRVETQYF. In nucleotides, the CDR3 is TGTGCCAGCAGCTTAGGAAGGGTAGAGACCCAGTACTTC.

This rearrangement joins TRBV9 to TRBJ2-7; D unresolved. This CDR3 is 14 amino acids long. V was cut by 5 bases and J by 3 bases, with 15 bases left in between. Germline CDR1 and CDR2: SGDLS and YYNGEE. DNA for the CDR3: TGTGCCAGCAGTCCCACAGATAGACACTACGAGCAGTACTTC. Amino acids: CASSPTDRHYEQYF.

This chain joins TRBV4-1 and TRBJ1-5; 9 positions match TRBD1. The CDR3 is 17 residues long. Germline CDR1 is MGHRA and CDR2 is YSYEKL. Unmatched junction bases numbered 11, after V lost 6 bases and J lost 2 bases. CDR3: CASSPNRGLWGNQPQHF. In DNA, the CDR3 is TGCGCCAGCAGTCCAAACAGGGGGCTTTGGGGCAATCAGCCCCAGCATTTT.

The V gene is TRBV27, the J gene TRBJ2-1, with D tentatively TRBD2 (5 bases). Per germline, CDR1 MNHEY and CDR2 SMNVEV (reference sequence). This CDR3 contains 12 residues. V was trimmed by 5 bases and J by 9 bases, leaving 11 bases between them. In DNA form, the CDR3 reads TGTGCCAGCAGTCTGAAGAGCGGTGAGCAGTTCTTC. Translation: CASSLKSGEQFF.

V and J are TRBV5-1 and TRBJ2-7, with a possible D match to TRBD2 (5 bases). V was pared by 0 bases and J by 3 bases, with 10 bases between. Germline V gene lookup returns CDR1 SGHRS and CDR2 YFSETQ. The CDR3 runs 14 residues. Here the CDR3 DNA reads TGCGCCAGCAGCTTGGTGAGCGGTATCTACGAGCAGTACTTC. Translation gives CASSLVSGIYEQYF.

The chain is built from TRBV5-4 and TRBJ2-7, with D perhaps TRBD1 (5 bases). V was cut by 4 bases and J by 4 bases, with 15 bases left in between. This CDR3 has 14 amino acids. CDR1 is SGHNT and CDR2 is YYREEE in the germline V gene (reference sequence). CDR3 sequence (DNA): TGTGCCAGCAGCAGGGGCCAATTGGGGTACGAGCAGTACTTC. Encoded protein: CASSRGQLGYEQYF. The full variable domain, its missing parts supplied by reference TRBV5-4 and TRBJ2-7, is ETGVTQSPTHLIKTRGQQVTLRCSSQSGHNTVSWYQQALGQGPQFIFQYYREEENGRGNFPPRFSGLQFPNYSSELNVNALELDDSALYLCASSRGQLGYEQYFGPGTRLTVT.

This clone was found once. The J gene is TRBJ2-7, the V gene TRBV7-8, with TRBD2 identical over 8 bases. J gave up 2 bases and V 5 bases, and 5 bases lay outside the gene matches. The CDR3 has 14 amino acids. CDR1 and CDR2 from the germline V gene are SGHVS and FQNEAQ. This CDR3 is CASSPGGYPYEQYF. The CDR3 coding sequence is TGTGCCAGCAGCCCGGGGGGGTATCCCTACGAGCAGTACTTC.

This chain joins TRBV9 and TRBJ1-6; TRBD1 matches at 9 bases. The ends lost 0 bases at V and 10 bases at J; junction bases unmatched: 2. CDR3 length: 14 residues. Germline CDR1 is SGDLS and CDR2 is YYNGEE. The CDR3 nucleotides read TGTGCCAGCAGCGTAGGGACAGGGGACTCACCCCTCCACTTT. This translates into CASSVGTGDSPLHF.

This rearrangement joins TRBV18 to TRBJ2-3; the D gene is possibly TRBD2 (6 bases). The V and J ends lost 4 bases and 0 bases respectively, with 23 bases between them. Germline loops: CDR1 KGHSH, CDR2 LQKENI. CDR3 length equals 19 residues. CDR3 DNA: TGTGCCAGCTCACTTCTTCAAAGCGGCGGGGTTTATAGCACAGATACGCAGTATTTT. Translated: CASSLLQSGGVYSTDTQYF.

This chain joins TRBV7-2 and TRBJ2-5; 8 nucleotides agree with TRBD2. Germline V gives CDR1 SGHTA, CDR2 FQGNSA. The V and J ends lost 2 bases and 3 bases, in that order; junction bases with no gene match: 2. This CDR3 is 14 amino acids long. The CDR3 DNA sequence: TGTGCCAGCAGCTTATCCGGGGGGGAAGAGACCCAGTACTTC. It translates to CASSLSGGEETQYF.

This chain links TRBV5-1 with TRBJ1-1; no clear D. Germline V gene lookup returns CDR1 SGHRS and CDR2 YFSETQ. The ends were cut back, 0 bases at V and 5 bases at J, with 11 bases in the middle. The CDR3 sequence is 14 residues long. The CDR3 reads CASSLEPLGTEAFF. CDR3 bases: TGCGCCAGCAGCTTGGAACCCCTTGGGACTGAAGCTTTCTTT.

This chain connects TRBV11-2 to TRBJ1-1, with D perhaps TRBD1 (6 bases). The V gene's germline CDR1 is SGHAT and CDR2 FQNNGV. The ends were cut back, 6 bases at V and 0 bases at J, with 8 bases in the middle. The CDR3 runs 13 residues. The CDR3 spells CASSRGLNTEAFF. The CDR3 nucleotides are TGTGCCAGCAGTCGGGGGCTGAACACTGAAGCTTTCTTT.

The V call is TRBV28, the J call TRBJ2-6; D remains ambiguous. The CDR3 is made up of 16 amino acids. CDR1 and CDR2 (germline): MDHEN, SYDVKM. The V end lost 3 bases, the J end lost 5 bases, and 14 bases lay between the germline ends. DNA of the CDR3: TGTGCCAGCAGTTTTCCCCGCCACGGCAGGGCCAACGTCCTGACTTTC. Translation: CASSFPRHGRANVLTF.

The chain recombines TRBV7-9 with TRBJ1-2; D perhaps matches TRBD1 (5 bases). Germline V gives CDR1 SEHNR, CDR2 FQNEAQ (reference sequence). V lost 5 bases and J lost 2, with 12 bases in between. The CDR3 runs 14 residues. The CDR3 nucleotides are TGTGCCAGCAGCCCCGACAGTACCAACTATGGCTACACCTTC. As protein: CASSPDSTNYGYTF.

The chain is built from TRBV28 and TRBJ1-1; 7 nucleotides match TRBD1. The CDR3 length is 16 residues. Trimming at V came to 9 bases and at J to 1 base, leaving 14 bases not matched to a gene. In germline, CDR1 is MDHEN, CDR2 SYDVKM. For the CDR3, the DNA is TGTGCCAGTCATACTGTAAGGGGGCCGGGGAACACTGAAGCTTTCTTT. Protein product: CASHTVRGPGNTEAFF.

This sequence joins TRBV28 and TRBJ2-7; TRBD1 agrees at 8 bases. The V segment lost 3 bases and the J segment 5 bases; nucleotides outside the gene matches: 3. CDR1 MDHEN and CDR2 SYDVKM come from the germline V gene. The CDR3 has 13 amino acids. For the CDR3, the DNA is TGTGCCAGCAGTTTCCAGGGGGCGGACGAGCAGTACTTC. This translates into CASSFQGADEQYF.

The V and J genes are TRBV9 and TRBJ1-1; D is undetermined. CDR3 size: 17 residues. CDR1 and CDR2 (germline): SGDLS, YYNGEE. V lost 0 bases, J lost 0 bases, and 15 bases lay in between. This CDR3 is CASSVDSGTLMNTEAFF. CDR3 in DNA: TGTGCCAGCAGCGTAGATTCGGGCACACTTATGAACACTGAAGCTTTCTTT.

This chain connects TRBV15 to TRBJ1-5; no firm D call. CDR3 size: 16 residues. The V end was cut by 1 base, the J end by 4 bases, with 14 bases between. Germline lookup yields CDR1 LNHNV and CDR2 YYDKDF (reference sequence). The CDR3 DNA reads TGTGCCACCAGCAGAGGTTTCAGCACCCCTAATCAGCCCCAGCATTTT. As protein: CATSRGFSTPNQPQHF. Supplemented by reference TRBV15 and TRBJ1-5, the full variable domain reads DAMVIQNPRYQVTQFGKPVTLSCSQTLNHNVMYWYQQKSSQAPKLLFHYYDKDFNNEADTPDNFQSRRPNTSFCFLDIRSPGLGDTAMYLCATSRGFSTPNQPQHFGDGTRLSIL.

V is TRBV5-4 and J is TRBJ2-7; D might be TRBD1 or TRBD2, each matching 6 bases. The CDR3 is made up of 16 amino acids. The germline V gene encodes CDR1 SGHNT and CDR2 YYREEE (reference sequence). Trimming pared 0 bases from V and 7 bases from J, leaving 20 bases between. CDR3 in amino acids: CASSLADGGGRWEQYF. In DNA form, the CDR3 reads TGTGCCAGCAGCTTGGCCGACGGAGGGGGGCGGTGGGAGCAGTACTTC.